This T cell receptor beta chain is from a study of blood T cells in healthy people across ages. Donation came from healthy Caucasian individuals in Russia who were aged about 6 to 90. Study observations and caveats: Since the PBMCs were unsorted, naive and antigen-experienced cells could not be conclusively compared. Higher diversity and more naive CD4+ cells were features of long-lived donors, compared to aged donors.

It was with a sample-barcoded 5' primer and a J-beta primer mix that a second PCR of about 7 to 12 cycles was run. TCRdb processed the 5' RACE reads anew with MiXCR; each CDR3 protein has one entry. Seen here are over 1,200,000 distinct CDR3 sequences, 59% observed once, and the top ten hold 5.5% to 8%. For this clonotype: Its antigen is not identified.

Between the trimmed V and J ends, which lost 3 bases and 2 bases, there was a span of 15 bases. CDR3 size: 16 residues. This chain uses TRBV12-3 or TRBV12-4 with TRBJ2-3, with D possibly matching TRBD2 (7 bases). Sequencing was carried out using blood. The sequence came from a man younger than 35 in good health. The CDR3 sequence: CASSFFGGGHTDTQYF. CDR3 bases: TGTGCCAGCAGTTTTTTTGGGGGGGGGCACACAGATACGCAGTATTTT.